These 3 T cell receptor beta chains originate from one sample sequenced in a study of T cells after yellow fever vaccination. TCRdb reprocessed the 5' RACE reads via MiXCR and lists one record per CDR3 protein. The profile shows more than 300,000 distinct CDR3 sequences, around 4.5% of them singletons. The sequencing here drew on PBMCs, taken 15 days after the yellow fever booster vaccination. These TCRs come from a man aged 18 to 29 who received the YFV17D yellow fever vaccine.

Many counts were recorded for this clonotype. This chain links TRBV5-1 with TRBJ2-5; perhaps TRBD2 as D (6 bases). The CDR3 has 14 amino acids. The germline V and J ends were trimmed by 2 bases and 1 base, with 9 bases remaining between them. The germline CDR1 and CDR2 sequences are SGHRS and YFSETQ. The CDR3 sequence: CASSLLAPQETQYF. CDR3 in DNA: TGCGCCAGCAGCTTACTAGCCCCCCAAGAGACCCAGTACTTC.

The chain uses TRBV6-2 or TRBV6-3 and TRBJ1-3; no clear D gene. CDR3 size: 15 residues. V dropped 4 bases and J dropped 3 bases, with 13 bases sitting between them. The germline CDR1 and CDR2 sequences are MNHEY and SVGEGT. The CDR3 nucleotides read TGTGCCAGCAGTTCCCGGGCGGTCCTTGGAAACACCATATATTTT. Its translation is CASSSRAVLGNTIYF.

Many counts were recorded for this clonotype. This chain uses TRBV20-1 with TRBJ2-3; 15 nucleotides line up with TRBD2. The CDR3 is 17 residues long. V was pared by 1 base and J by 7 bases, with 9 bases of the junction left unmatched. The germline gives CDR1 DFQATT, CDR2 SNEGSKA (reference sequence). The CDR3 bases are TGCAGTGCTAGAGGGACTAGCGGGGGGGCTACATGGAATACGCAGTATTTT. Translation: CSARGTSGGATWNTQYF.